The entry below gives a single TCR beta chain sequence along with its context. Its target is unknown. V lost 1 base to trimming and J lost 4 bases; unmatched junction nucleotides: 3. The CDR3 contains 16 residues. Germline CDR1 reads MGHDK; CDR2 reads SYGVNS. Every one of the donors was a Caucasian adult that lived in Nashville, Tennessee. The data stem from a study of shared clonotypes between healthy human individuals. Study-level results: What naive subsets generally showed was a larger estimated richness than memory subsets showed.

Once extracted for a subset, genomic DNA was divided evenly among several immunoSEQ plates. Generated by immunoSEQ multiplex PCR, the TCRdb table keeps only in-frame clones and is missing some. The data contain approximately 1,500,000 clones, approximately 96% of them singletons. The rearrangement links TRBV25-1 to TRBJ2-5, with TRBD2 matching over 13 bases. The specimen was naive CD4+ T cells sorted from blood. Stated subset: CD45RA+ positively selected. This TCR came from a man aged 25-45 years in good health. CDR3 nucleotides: TGTGCCAGCAGTGAATGGGGACTAGCGGGAAGAGAGACCCAGTACTTC. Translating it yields CASSEWGLAGRETQYF.